This T cell receptor (beta chain) stems from a study of long-term antiretroviral therapy in people with HIV. Study overall: The 2015 immediate-ART recommendation was preceded by the earliest samples by about a decade. Study conclusions and caveats: Increased diversity was seen after ART, yet it remained lower than in transplant donor controls. Repertoire dominance by clones expanded before ART was seen at all time points.

With 2 bases removed from V and 10 bases from J, the gap between germline ends came to 10 bases. The V gene's germline CDR1 is SGHRS and CDR2 YFSETQ. CDR3 length: 13 amino acids. This clone was seen only once. Its antigen is unknown. Investigators performed immunoSEQ version v3.0 at survey level. Only in-frame clones appear in the TCRdb table, and some are missing; sequencing was by immunoSEQ multiplex PCR. The table shows about 35,000 clones, with 65% to 75% occurring only once. V and J are TRBV5-1 and TRBJ1-6; tentative D call: TRBD1 (6 bases). The source material was unsorted PBMCs, sampled 3 years after starting antiretroviral therapy. This clonotype originated in a man aged 50 to 60 with HIV. The CDR3 sequence: CASSLQGYSPLHF. For the CDR3, the DNA is TGCGCCAGCAGCTTACAGGGTTACTCACCCCTCCACTTT.